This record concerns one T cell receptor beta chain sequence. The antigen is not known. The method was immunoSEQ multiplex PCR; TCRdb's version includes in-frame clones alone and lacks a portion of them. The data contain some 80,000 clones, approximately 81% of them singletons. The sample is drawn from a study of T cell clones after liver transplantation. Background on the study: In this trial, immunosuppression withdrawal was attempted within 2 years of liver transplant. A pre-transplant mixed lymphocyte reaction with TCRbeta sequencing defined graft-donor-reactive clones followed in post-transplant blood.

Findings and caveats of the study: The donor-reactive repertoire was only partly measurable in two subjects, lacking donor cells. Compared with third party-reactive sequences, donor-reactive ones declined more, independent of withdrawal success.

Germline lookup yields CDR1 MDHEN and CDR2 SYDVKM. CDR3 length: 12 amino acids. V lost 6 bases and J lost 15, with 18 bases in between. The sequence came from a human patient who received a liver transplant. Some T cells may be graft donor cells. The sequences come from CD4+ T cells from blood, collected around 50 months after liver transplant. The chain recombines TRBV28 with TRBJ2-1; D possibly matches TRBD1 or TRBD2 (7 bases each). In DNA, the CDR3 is TGTGCCAGCAGCCGGGGGGACAGTCGGGCGTTCTTC. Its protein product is CASSRGDSRAFF.